Shown below are 17 T cell receptor beta chains from a single sample sequenced in a study of cytomegalovirus exposure and HLA in healthy donors. Vbeta (60) and Jbeta (13) primers were used in the PCR. Repertoires were generated with immunoSEQ multiplex PCR, while TCRdb's copy carries only in-frame clones and drops some. The repertoire consists of approximately 150,000 clones, with around four fifths occurring once and the leading ten covering 2% to 2.5%. Specimen: PBMCs. These receptors were taken from a boy younger than 10 in good health and CMV-seronegative.

In its sample, this clone was seen a few times. This sequence joins TRBV27 and TRBJ2-5, with 10 bases identical to TRBD2. Germline CDR1 reads MNHEY; CDR2 reads SMNVEV (reference sequence). There are 15 residues in the CDR3. The J segment lost 2 bases and the V segment lost 6 bases, leaving 6 bases of the junction unmatched. The CDR3 bases are TGTGCCAGCAGGATAAGGACTAGCGGACAAGAGACCCAGTACTTC. It specifies CASRIRTSGQETQYF.

The rearrangement uses TRBV9 and TRBJ2-7; D is undetermined. V was clipped by 0 bases and J by 5 bases, with 12 bases between them. CDR3 length: 14 amino acids. Per germline, CDR1 SGDLS and CDR2 YYNGEE. This CDR3 reads CASSVAPTSNEQYF. The CDR3 DNA reads as TGTGCCAGCAGCGTAGCTCCTACGTCGAACGAGCAGTACTTC.

This chain links TRBV14 with TRBJ2-3, with a weak D call TRBD1 (5 bases). The CDR3 runs to 14 residues. Germline lookup yields CDR1 SGHDN and CDR2 FVKESK. The V end was cut by 4 bases, the J end by 5 bases, with 13 bases between. The DNA for the CDR3 is TGTGCCAGCAGCCGCAGGGTGTTCGGAGATACGCAGTATTTT. Translated, it gives CASSRRVFGDTQYF.

The chain links TRBV15 to TRBJ1-5; 7 bases align to TRBD1. Germline CDR1 is LNHNV and CDR2 is YYDKDF (reference sequence). After removal of 6 bases from V and 0 bases from J, the junction contained 5 bases not matched to a gene. The CDR3 is 15 amino acids. This chain's CDR3 is CATRQGVYSNQPQHF. CDR3 nucleotide sequence: TGTGCCACCAGGCAGGGGGTGTATAGCAATCAGCCCCAGCATTTT.

The genes are TRBV4-3 and TRBJ2-4; TRBD2 agrees at 11 bases. With V trimmed by 2 bases and J by 1 base, 19 bases remained unmatched. The germline V gene encodes CDR1 LGHNA and CDR2 YSLEER. This CDR3 is 22 amino acids long. CDR3 DNA sequence: TGCGCCAGCAGCCAATCGCCAATAACTAGCGGGAGAAACCTCTTGGCCAAAAACATTCAGTACTTC. Translating gives CASSQSPITSGRNLLAKNIQYF.

The V gene is TRBV6-5, the J gene TRBJ1-5; the match to TRBD1 covers 8 bases. V dropped 5 bases and J dropped 5; count of bases not matched to a gene: 8. In germline, CDR1 is MNHEY, CDR2 SVGAGI. The CDR3 is 15 residues long. CDR3 in DNA: TGTGCCAGCAGTCCTGACAGGGGCGATGATCAGCCCCAGCATTTT. Residues: CASSPDRGDDQPQHF.

CDR3 sequence: CASSVGSSHEQYF. CDR3 DNA: TGTGCCAGCAGCGTTGGGAGTTCCCACGAGCAGTACTTC. The chain is built from TRBV9 and TRBJ2-7; TRBD2 is a possible D gene (5 bases). The length of the CDR3 is 13 residues. The V gene lost 2 bases and the J gene lost 5 bases, with 11 bases spanning the gap. Germline CDR1 is SGDLS and CDR2 is YYNGEE.

The rearrangement uses TRBV5-1 and TRBJ2-7; D remains ambiguous. The CDR3 is made up of 18 amino acids. Looked up from germline, CDR1 is SGHRS and CDR2 is YFSETQ. V was shortened by 3 bases and J by 3 bases, with 25 bases between the two germline ends. The CDR3 coding sequence is TGCGCCAGCAGCTCGTACTTGAATCCTGCGTCACCCCGCTACGAGCAGTACTTC. Protein sequence: CASSSYLNPASPRYEQYF.

The CDR3 DNA reads TGTGCCAGCAGTGAAGTATTAAGTTTGGGACTAGGGGCCGTAGATACGCAGTATTTT. Protein sequence: CASSEVLSLGLGAVDTQYF. The gene calls are TRBV6-1 and TRBJ2-3, with TRBD2 matching 8 bases. The V and J ends lost 1 base and 5 bases, in that order; junction bases with no gene match: 17. Per the germline V gene, CDR1 is MNHNS and CDR2 is SASEGT. This CDR3 spans 19 amino acids.

The J gene is TRBJ2-7, the V gene TRBV19; 7 nucleotides line up with TRBD1. V lost 9 bases and J lost 0; bases outside the gene matches: 14. This CDR3 has 16 residues. Germline loops: CDR1 LNHDA, CDR2 SQIVND (reference sequence). The CDR3 spells CASSTRQGTRSYEQYF. CDR3 in DNA: TGTGCCAGCTCAACAAGACAGGGAACGCGCTCCTACGAGCAGTACTTC.

This chain links TRBV11-2 with TRBJ1-2; 9 bases agree with TRBD1. V lost 4 bases to trimming and J lost 4 bases; unmatched junction nucleotides: 1. In germline, CDR1 is SGHAT, CDR2 FQNNGV. The CDR3 is made up of 13 amino acids. CDR3 region: CASSSGQGYGYTF. DNA of the CDR3: TGTGCCAGCAGCTCGGGACAGGGCTATGGCTACACCTTC.

This clone has only a few counts. The rearrangement joins TRBV7-3 to TRBJ2-7; a weak D match, TRBD2 (6 bases). Germline CDR1 is SGHTA and CDR2 is FQGTGA. Trimming left V 4 bases short and J 2 bases short, with 15 bases between. The CDR3 loop spans 15 amino acids. The CDR3 sequence is CASSSGTFPPYEQYF. DNA of the CDR3: TGTGCCAGCAGCTCCGGGACTTTCCCCCCCTACGAGCAGTACTTC.

The sample holds a few counts of this clone. V gene TRBV6-1 combines with J gene TRBJ1-5, with D possibly TRBD1 on 6 matching bases. V was shortened by 1 base and J by 2 bases, with 9 bases between the two germline ends. Germline V gene lookup returns CDR1 MNHNS and CDR2 SASEGT. This CDR3 spans 15 amino acids. The DNA for the CDR3 is TGTGCCAGCAGTGAAGTCGCAGGGGGCAATCAGCCCCAGCATTTT. Its protein is CASSEVAGGNQPQHF.

This CDR3 is CAWSRQGPISNQPQHF. The CDR3 region has the DNA TGTGCCTGGAGTAGACAGGGCCCGATTAGCAATCAGCCCCAGCATTTT. This chain joins TRBV30 and TRBJ1-5; 7 bases align to TRBD1. After removal of 2 bases from V and 0 bases from J, the junction contained 7 bases not matched to a gene. This CDR3 contains 16 residues. Germline V gene sequence: CDR1 GTSNPN, CDR2 SVGIG (reference sequence).

This clone was counted once. The chain couples TRBV18 to TRBJ2-2; unclear D gene. CDR1 and CDR2 (germline): KGHSH, LQKENI. The V gene lost 4 bases and the J gene lost 6 bases, with 9 bases spanning the gap. The CDR3 is 13 amino acids. CDR3 sequence reads: CASSLLESGELFF. CDR3 DNA sequence: TGTGCCAGCTCACTTTTAGAATCCGGGGAGCTGTTTTTT.

As DNA, the CDR3 is TGTGCCAGCAGCTTAGGGTGGTCGGAGTGGTACTTC. Protein sequence: CASSLGWSEWYF. This chain connects TRBV7-6 to TRBJ2-7; the D is unclear. The V end was cut by 1 base, the J end by 12 bases, with 13 bases between. CDR1 SGHVS and CDR2 FNYEAQ come from the germline V gene. The CDR3 spans 12 residues. The variable domain in full, with the rest retrieved from reference TRBV7-6 and TRBJ2-7, is GAGVSQSPRYKVTKRGQDVALRCDPISGHVSLYWYRQALGQGPEFLTYFNYEAQQDKSGLPNDRFSAERPEGSISTLTIQRTEQRDSAMYRCASSLGWSEWYFGPGTRLTVT.

DNA of the CDR3: TGTGCCAGCAGCCGGGGACAAGCCTCCTACAATGAGCAGTTCTTC. As protein: CASSRGQASYNEQFF. This chain joins TRBV6-5 and TRBJ2-1, with D possibly TRBD1 on 6 matching bases. V was cut by 6 bases and J by 0 bases, with 12 bases left in between. Germline V gene sequence: CDR1 MNHEY, CDR2 SVGAGI. The CDR3 covers 15 residues.